Below are 16 T cell receptor beta chains sequenced from a single sample in a study of T cells in Graves' hyperthyroidism and ophthalmopathy. TCR beta CDR3 regions were amplified from RNA transcripts. Primed by the HTBI set, a first-round RT-PCR was run on the TCR CDR3. TCRdb processed the multiplex PCR reads anew with MiXCR; each CDR3 protein has one entry. The data show a few hundred thousand distinct CDR3 sequences, 20% to 25% seen once. The sequenced sample consisted of blood. Receptors originate from a man between 18 and 29 years old with Graves' hyperthyroidism.

This clonotype occurred many times. The chain joins TRBV19 to TRBJ2-7, with D possibly being TRBD1 (6 bases). CDR3 length: 13 amino acids. Deletions cut 8 bases from V and 3 bases from J, with 14 bases between. Germline loops: CDR1 LNHDA, CDR2 SQIVND (reference sequence). CDR3 sequence (DNA): TGTGCCAGTTCAAGGGACACCCGCTACGAGCAGTACTTC. Amino acid sequence: CASSRDTRYEQYF.

In this sample, this clonotype turned up many times. The rearrangement links TRBV28 to TRBJ1-1, with 7 bases identical to TRBD1. V lost 6 bases to trimming and J lost 1 base; unmatched junction nucleotides: 8. From germline, CDR1 is MDHEN and CDR2 SYDVKM. CDR3 length: 15 amino acids. CDR3 residues: CASRKGDRPNTEAFF. The DNA for the CDR3 is TGTGCCAGCAGGAAGGGGGACAGACCGAACACTGAAGCTTTCTTT.

The rearrangement joins TRBV24-1 to TRBJ1-1, with a tentative D call TRBD1 (5 bases). The CDR3 contains 20 residues. Trimming cost V 1 base and J 0 bases, with 23 bases left between them. Germline V gives CDR1 KGHDR, CDR2 SFDVKD. The CDR3 loop is CATSDFDPGPGTLMNTEAFF. The CDR3 bases are TGTGCCACCAGTGATTTCGACCCGGGACCGGGGACGTTAATGAACACTGAAGCTTTCTTT.

Ten or more counts support this clonotype. The chain recombines TRBV6-1 with TRBJ2-7; maybe TRBD1 (6 bases). V was clipped by 4 bases and J by 2 bases, with 9 bases between them. This CDR3 is 13 amino acids long. Germline CDR1 reads MNHNS; CDR2 reads SASEGT. CDR3 amino acids: CASSGDIPYEQYF. CDR3 bases: TGTGCCAGCAGTGGGGACATACCCTACGAGCAGTACTTC.

The CDR3 DNA reads TGTGCCAGCAGTCACAAATACAGGGGCTTGAACACTGAAGCTTTCTTT. Its translation is CASSHKYRGLNTEAFF. The chain has TRBV28 and TRBJ1-1; TRBD1 matches at 7 bases. V shed 5 bases and J 0 bases; nucleotides not matched to a gene: 9. Germline assignment: CDR1 MDHEN and CDR2 SYDVKM. CDR3 length: 16 residues. The whole variable domain, filled in from reference TRBV28 and TRBJ1-1, reads DVKVTQSSRYLVKRTGEKVFLECVQDMDHENMFWYRQDPGLGLRLIYFSYDVKMKEKGDIPEGYSVSREKKERFSLILESASTNQTSMYLCASSHKYRGLNTEAFFGQGTRLTVV.

The rearrangement links TRBV6-2 or TRBV6-3 to TRBJ2-7; 11 nucleotides line up with TRBD2. This CDR3 is built from 15 residues. The V segment lost 3 bases and the J segment 2 bases; nucleotides outside the gene matches: 3. CDR1 is MNHEY, CDR2 SVGEGT, per germline. The DNA of the CDR3 is TGTGCCAGCAGTTATAGCGGGAGGGCCACCTACGAGCAGTACTTC. Amino acids: CASSYSGRATYEQYF.

This clonotype was picked up many times. This chain joins TRBV11-2 and TRBJ2-7, with 7 bases aligning to TRBD1. Trimming cost V 5 bases and J 5 bases; bases outside gene matches: 9. The germline gives CDR1 SGHAT, CDR2 FQNNGV. This CDR3 spans 14 amino acids. CDR3: CASSNGQVDHEQYF. CDR3 coding DNA: TGTGCCAGCAGCAATGGACAGGTTGATCACGAGCAGTACTTC.

This chain joins TRBV20-1 and TRBJ2-5; D possibly corresponds to TRBD1 (5 bases). This CDR3 is built from 12 residues. Germline CDR1 and CDR2: DFQATT and SNEGSKA (reference sequence). Trimming cost V 6 bases and J 2 bases, with 10 bases left between them. The chain's CDR3 is CSASTVQETQYF. CDR3 in DNA: TGCAGTGCGTCGACAGTACAAGAGACCCAGTACTTC.

The chain employs TRBV6-4 and TRBJ2-1; perhaps TRBD2 as D (6 bases). Germline V lookup: CDR1 MRHNA, CDR2 SNTAGT. The V and J ends lost 0 bases and 4 bases respectively, with 13 bases between them. The CDR3 spans 16 residues. The CDR3 DNA reads as TGTGCCAGCAGTGACTCGATGCTAGCGCCTTACAATGAGCAGTTCTTC. Protein: CASSDSMLAPYNEQFF.

The rearrangement joins TRBV6-1 to TRBJ1-1; D remains ambiguous. Trimming removed 8 bases at V and 4 bases at J, with 8 bases between. Per the germline V gene, CDR1 is MNHNS and CDR2 is SASEGT. CDR3 size: 11 residues. The CDR3 spells CASESPTEAFF. The CDR3 region has the DNA TGTGCCAGCGAAAGTCCCACTGAAGCTTTCTTT.

This clonotype has a count of ten or more. V is TRBV12-3 or TRBV12-4 and J is TRBJ2-7, with 8 bases fitting TRBD2. This CDR3 has 16 residues. Trimming took 1 base from V and 2 from J; bases not matched to a gene: 7. CDR3 nucleotides: TGTGCCAGCAGTTTAGGGGGACTAGACGGCACCTACGAGCAGTACTTC. Residues: CASSLGGLDGTYEQYF.

This clonotype occurred many times. This chain links TRBV4-1 with TRBJ2-1; unclear D gene. Trimming took 5 bases from V and 8 from J, leaving 10 bases between them. In germline, CDR1 is MGHRA, CDR2 YSYEKL. CDR3 size: 12 residues. This chain's CDR3 is CASSSYNYEQFF. CDR3 DNA: TGCGCCAGCAGCTCCTATAACTATGAGCAGTTCTTC.

This clonotype was recorded many times. The chain carries TRBV24-1 and TRBJ2-2, with unresolved D. Germline-derived CDR1 and CDR2 are KGHDR and SFDVKD. The CDR3 sequence is 11 residues long. V dropped 2 bases and J dropped 6 bases, with 0 bases sitting between them. CDR3 coding DNA: TGTGCCACCAGTGATTCCGGGGAGCTGTTTTTT. Translated, it gives CATSDSGELFF.

V and J are TRBV5-4 and TRBJ2-7; D is uncertain. CDR1 and CDR2 (germline): SGHNT, YYREEE (reference sequence). The CDR3 covers 14 residues. Trimming took 0 bases from V and 5 from J, leaving 12 bases between them. The CDR3 DNA reads as TGTGCCAGCAGCTTGGTGGGCCCAAGAGACGAGCAGTACTTC. Translating it yields CASSLVGPRDEQYF.

The V and J genes are TRBV11-1 and TRBJ2-3, with 9 bases that match TRBD2. CDR3 size: 17 residues. V lost 1 base to trimming and J lost 3 bases; unmatched junction nucleotides: 8. Germline values: CDR1 SGHAT, CDR2 FQDESV (reference sequence). In nucleotides, the CDR3 is TGTGCCAGCAGCTTAGGGGTAGCGGGGGTACCGACAGATACGCAGTATTTT. Translation gives CASSLGVAGVPTDTQYF.

This clonotype has only a few counts. V and J are TRBV27 and TRBJ2-7; D is perhaps TRBD2 (7 bases). Trimming stripped 2 bases from V and 0 bases from J, with 14 bases between. From germline, CDR1 is MNHEY and CDR2 SMNVEV (reference sequence). The CDR3 runs 16 residues. This CDR3 is CASSLSRGASSYEQYF. The DNA for the CDR3 is TGTGCCAGCAGTTTAAGTCGGGGGGCAAGCTCCTACGAGCAGTACTTC.